The 19 T cell receptor beta chains below come from one sample, sequenced in a study of blood T cell repertoires in COVID-19. Generated by immunoSEQ multiplex PCR, the TCRdb table keeps only in-frame clones and is missing some. The sample lists about 110,000 clones; less than 90% were seen once. Specimen: peripheral blood. The receptor set was obtained from a man in his fifties or sixties with acute or convalescent COVID-19.

The chain combines TRBV20-1 with TRBJ2-5; unclear D gene. Germline CDR1 is DFQATT and CDR2 is SNEGSKA (reference sequence). Trimming shortened V by 6 bases and J by 4 bases, and 9 bases separated the two germline ends. This CDR3 is 11 amino acids long. The CDR3 region is CSARIGETQYF. CDR3 bases: TGCAGTGCAAGAATCGGAGAGACCCAGTACTTC.

Concerning this clone itself: Different DNA sequences within this sample yield the same CDR3. The chain carries TRBV9 and TRBJ2-2, with 10 bases aligning to TRBD2. Trimming at V came to 0 bases and at J to 1 base, leaving 6 bases not matched to a gene. The CDR3 runs to 18 residues. The V gene's germline CDR1 is SGDLS and CDR2 YYNGEE. The DNA for the CDR3 is TGTGCCAGCAGCGTAGGCCTAGCGGGGGCCTTGAACACCGGGGAGCTGTTTTTT. It specifies CASSVGLAGALNTGELFF.

The rearrangement joins TRBV6-8 to TRBJ2-3, with 8 bases lining up with TRBD2. The CDR3 covers 15 residues. Per the germline V gene, CDR1 is MNHGY and CDR2 is SAAAGT. V gave up 9 bases and J gave up 2 bases; unmatched junction bases: 10. The CDR3 nucleotides read TGTGCCAGACCCCCGCTAGCGGGTTTCACAGATACGCAGTATTTT. Encoded protein: CARPPLAGFTDTQYF.

V gene TRBV2 combines with J gene TRBJ2-1, with 8 nucleotides matching TRBD1. Per germline, CDR1 SNHLY and CDR2 FYNNEI. CDR3 length: 15 amino acids. The junction had 8 bases not matched to a gene; V was cut back by 5 bases and J by 5 bases. CDR3 amino acids: CASSKTTTGDNEQFF. Here the CDR3 DNA reads TGTGCCAGCAGTAAAACCACGACAGGGGACAATGAGCAGTTCTTC.

The chain links TRBV13 to TRBJ2-1; D may be TRBD2 (6 bases). CDR3 length equals 15 residues. The V and J ends lost 1 base and 0 bases respectively, with 7 bases between them. Germline-derived CDR1 and CDR2 are PRHDT and FYEKMQ (reference sequence). In DNA, the CDR3 is TGTGCCAGCAGCTTAGCGGGAGACTCCTACAATGAGCAGTTCTTC. Protein product: CASSLAGDSYNEQFF.

This chain connects TRBV7-3 to TRBJ1-2, with a weak D call TRBD1 (5 bases). Looked up from germline, CDR1 is SGHTA and CDR2 is FQGTGA. The ends were cut back, 2 bases at V and 4 bases at J, with 11 bases in the middle. The CDR3 totals 14 residues. CDR3 sequence reads: CASSLAGGSYGYTF. CDR3 bases: TGTGCCAGCAGCTTAGCCGGGGGGTCCTATGGCTACACCTTC.

A single count supports this clone. This chain links TRBV4-2 with TRBJ2-1; TRBD2 matches at 12 bases. Trimming took 0 bases from V and 2 from J; bases not matched to a gene: 2. The CDR3 length is 17 residues. Germline V gene data show CDR1 as LGHNA and CDR2 as YNFKEQ. Here the CDR3 DNA reads TGTGCCAGCAGCCAAGATCGGACTAGCGGGACCTACAATGAGCAGTTCTTC. It yields the protein CASSQDRTSGTYNEQFF.

The chain couples TRBV6-5 to TRBJ2-7, with a weak D call TRBD2 (5 bases). V gave up 6 bases and J gave up 2 bases, with 11 bases separating them. The germline gives CDR1 MNHEY, CDR2 SVGAGI. This CDR3 has 13 amino acids. CDR3 amino acids: CASRTGIAYEQYF. CDR3 DNA sequence: TGTGCCAGCAGGACCGGGATAGCCTACGAGCAGTACTTC.

This clone was detected only once. The chain combines TRBV11-3 with TRBJ2-3, with 8 bases lining up with TRBD1. The germline V gene encodes CDR1 SGHNT and CDR2 YENEEA. The V and J ends lost 7 bases and 2 bases, in that order; junction bases with no gene match: 14. The CDR3 covers 17 residues. The CDR3 DNA reads as TGTGCCAGCAACTCCAAAGGGGTTCAGGGGGCCACAGATACGCAGTATTTT. It specifies CASNSKGVQGATDTQYF.

The chain combines TRBV12-3 or TRBV12-4 with TRBJ1-6; D uncertain. V lost 11 bases, J lost 7 bases, and 15 bases lay in between. This CDR3 region has 13 residues. DNA for the CDR3: TGTGCCGTGTCATGGGCCTCAAATTCACCCCTCCACTTT. Protein sequence: CAVSWASNSPLHF.

The chain uses TRBV2 and TRBJ1-5, with 7 bases aligning to TRBD1. J lost 3 bases, V lost 8 bases, and 7 bases had no gene match. Germline V gene sequence: CDR1 SNHLY, CDR2 FYNNEI. This CDR3 comprises 14 residues. Here the CDR3 reads CASADRTLNQPQHF. The CDR3 coding sequence is TGTGCCAGCGCGGACAGGACGCTCAATCAGCCCCAGCATTTT.

The V and J genes are TRBV19 and TRBJ1-5; a weak D match, TRBD1 (6 bases). The CDR3 covers 14 residues. Germline-derived CDR1 and CDR2 are LNHDA and SQIVND (reference sequence). The ends were cut back, 7 bases at V and 4 bases at J, with 14 bases in the middle. CDR3 nucleotides: TGTGCCAGTAATGGGGGGGCTAAGAATCAGCCCCAGCATTTT. This sequence encodes CASNGGAKNQPQHF.

The V gene is TRBV12-5, the J gene TRBJ1-5; D might be TRBD1 (5 bases). The germline V gene encodes CDR1 LGHNT and CDR2 FRNRAP. This CDR3 is 15 amino acids long. V was cut by 6 bases and J by 4 bases, with 16 bases left in between. Here the CDR3 reads CASGPMGGGNQPQHF. The CDR3 coding sequence is TGTGCTAGTGGCCCAATGGGGGGGGGAAATCAGCCCCAGCATTTT.

The rearrangement links TRBV10-3 to TRBJ2-1, with 10 positions matching TRBD2. This CDR3 comprises 15 residues. The germline CDR1 and CDR2 sequences are ENHRY and SYGVKD. V shed 5 bases, J shed 5 bases, and the junction held 6 bases outside the gene matches. The CDR3 DNA follows: TGTGCCATCAGTTCCACTAGCGGGGTGAACAATGAGCAGTTCTTC. This translates into CAISSTSGVNNEQFF.

J is TRBJ1-1 and V is TRBV30, with a tentative D call TRBD1 (5 bases). The CDR3 spans 13 residues. Germline V gene lookup returns CDR1 GTSNPN and CDR2 SVGIG (reference sequence). The V end lost 3 bases, the J end lost 3 bases, and 11 bases lay between the germline ends. The CDR3, as DNA: TGTGCCTGGAGCGCTACAGGTGACACTGAAGCTTTCTTT. It codes for CAWSATGDTEAFF.

DNA of the CDR3: TGTGCCAGCAGGAGGTACTCCTACGAGCAGTACTTC. This sequence encodes CASRRYSYEQYF. This chain uses TRBV28 with TRBJ2-7; no definite D call. Germline CDR1 and CDR2: MDHEN and SYDVKM. V was trimmed by 6 bases and J by 0 bases, leaving 6 bases between them. The CDR3 has 12 amino acids.

The chain links TRBV27 to TRBJ2-1, with TRBD2 identical over 9 bases. The CDR3 length is 15 residues. V lost 2 bases and J lost 3; bases outside the gene matches: 2. Looked up from germline, CDR1 is MNHEY and CDR2 is SMNVEV (reference sequence). CDR3 sequence: CASSLSGRIYNEQFF. In DNA, the CDR3 is TGTGCCAGCAGTTTAAGCGGGAGGATCTACAATGAGCAGTTCTTC.

CDR3 region: CASSLGEGHQPQHF. As DNA, the CDR3 is TGCGCCAGCAGCTTGGGAGAGGGCCATCAGCCCCAGCATTTT. The chain recombines TRBV5-1 with TRBJ1-5; D is undetermined. This CDR3 region has 14 residues. CDR1 is SGHRS, CDR2 YFSETQ, per germline. Between the trimmed V and J ends, which lost 0 bases and 5 bases, there was a span of 9 bases.

V gene TRBV10-2 combines with J gene TRBJ2-5; 8 bases match TRBD1. Trimming removed 5 bases from V and 5 bases from J; junction bases left unmatched: 10. This CDR3 spans 15 amino acids. CDR1 and CDR2 (germline): WSHSY, SAAADI. This CDR3 reads CASSNKDRGRETQYF. DNA for the CDR3: TGCGCCAGCAGTAACAAAGACAGGGGTAGGGAGACCCAGTACTTC.